The text below deals with one T cell receptor (beta chain). The junction departs from the called germline gene at one end, perhaps through a read error. The same CDR3 is also encoded by other DNA sequences in this sample. The record originates from a study of CD8+ T cells in alopecia areata. After isolation, RNA underwent reverse transcription to generate cDNA as the sequencing template. The assay was immunoSEQ multiplex PCR, and TCRdb's table has in-frame clones only and misses some. The sample has approximately 31,000 clones; 65% to 80% are singletons. CDR1 is LNHNV and CDR2 is YYDKDF in the germline V gene (reference sequence). The CDR3 consists of 14 residues.

This TCR was recovered from a human donor with alopecia areata. The chain links TRBV15 to TRBJ1-5, with D perhaps TRBD1 (5 bases). The sequenced material came from NKG2D-low CD8+ T cells sorted from blood. The CDR3 loop reads CATRDINSNQPQHF. The CDR3 DNA sequence: TGTGCCACCAGGGACATTAATAGCAATCAGCCCCAGCATTTC. The full variable domain, rest sourced from reference TRBV15 and TRBJ1-5, is DAMVIQNPRYQVTQFGKPVTLSCSQTLNHNVMYWYQQKSSQAPKLLFHYYDKDFNNEADTPDNFQSRRPNTSFCFLDIRSPGLGDTAMYLCATRDINSNQPQHFGDGTRLSIL.